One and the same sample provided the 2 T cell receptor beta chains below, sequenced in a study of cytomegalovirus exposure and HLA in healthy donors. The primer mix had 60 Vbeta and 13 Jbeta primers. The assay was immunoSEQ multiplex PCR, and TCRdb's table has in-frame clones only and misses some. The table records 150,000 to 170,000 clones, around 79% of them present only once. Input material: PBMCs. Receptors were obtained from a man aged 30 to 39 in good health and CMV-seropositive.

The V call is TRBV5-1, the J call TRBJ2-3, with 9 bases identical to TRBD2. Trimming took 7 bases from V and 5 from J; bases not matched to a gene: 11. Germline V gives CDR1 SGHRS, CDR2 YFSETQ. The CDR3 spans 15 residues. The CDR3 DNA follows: TGCGCCAGCCGCAGACTAGCGGTTGGAGGAGATACGCAGTATTTT. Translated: CASRRLAVGGDTQYF.

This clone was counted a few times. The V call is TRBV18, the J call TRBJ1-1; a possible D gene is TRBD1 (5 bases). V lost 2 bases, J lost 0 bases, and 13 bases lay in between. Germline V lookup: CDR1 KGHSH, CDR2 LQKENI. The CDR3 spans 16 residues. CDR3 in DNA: TGTGCCAGCTCACCAGGGGCAGGGCCTTTGAACACTGAAGCTTTCTTT. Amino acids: CASSPGAGPLNTEAFF. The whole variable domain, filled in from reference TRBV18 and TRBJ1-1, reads NAGVMQNPRHLVRRRGQEARLRCSPMKGHSHVYWYRQLPEEGLKFMVYLQKENIIDESGMPKERFSAEFPKEGPSILRIQQVVRGDSAAYFCASSPGAGPLNTEAFFGQGTRLTVV.